Included here is one T cell receptor beta chain sequence, with context. The protocol was immunoSEQ multiplex PCR, while the TCRdb copy is restricted to in-frame clones and leaves out a portion. Of some 200,000 clones listed, less than 90% were seen once; the top ten hold approximately 6.5%. CDR1 and CDR2 (germline): SNHLY, FYNNEI. V was clipped by 3 bases and J by 4 bases; unmatched bases: 8. This CDR3 has 16 residues. This sample is drawn from a study of blood T cell repertoires in COVID-19. The rearrangement joins TRBV2 to TRBJ1-2, with TRBD1 identical over 10 bases. Specimen: peripheral blood. The origin of this receptor is a woman aged 40 to 50 with acute or convalescent COVID-19. The CDR3 is CASSDPGTGAFYGYTF. The CDR3 region has the DNA TGTGCCAGCAGTGATCCCGGGACAGGGGCCTTCTATGGCTACACCTTC.